This TCR beta chain was identified in a study of cytomegalovirus exposure and HLA in healthy donors. Across the whole study: The study placed 80% to 90% of its 398 genotyped donors in the Caucasian-associated ancestry cluster.

There are 15 residues in the CDR3. Trimming cost V 2 bases and J 7 bases, with 14 bases left between them. Germline assignment: CDR1 LNHNV and CDR2 YYDKDF (reference sequence). The PCR was carried out with 60 Vbeta primers and 13 Jbeta primers. TCRdb's copy holds only in-frame clones and misses some; the assay was immunoSEQ multiplex PCR. This sample yields around 69,000 clones, of which approximately 70% are seen a single time; roughly 10% belongs to the top ten. Study findings and constraints: Cytomegalovirus-associated status was assigned to some 180 TCR beta chains. There were some public TCRs occurring in many donors, but most TCR sequences were rare. A missense DCLRE1C variant was associated with V- and J-gene trimming of TCR beta chains in a later analysis, and an independent cohort replicated the association.

In regard to this clone: Its antigen is unidentified.

The clonotype comes from a woman in her forties or fifties in good health and CMV-seropositive. Sequencing was done on a sample of PBMCs. The V call is TRBV15, the J call TRBJ1-4; D is undetermined. The CDR3 is CATSRPSEEVEKLFF. CDR3 in DNA: TGTGCCACCAGCAGACCAAGCGAGGAAGTTGAAAAACTGTTTTTT.